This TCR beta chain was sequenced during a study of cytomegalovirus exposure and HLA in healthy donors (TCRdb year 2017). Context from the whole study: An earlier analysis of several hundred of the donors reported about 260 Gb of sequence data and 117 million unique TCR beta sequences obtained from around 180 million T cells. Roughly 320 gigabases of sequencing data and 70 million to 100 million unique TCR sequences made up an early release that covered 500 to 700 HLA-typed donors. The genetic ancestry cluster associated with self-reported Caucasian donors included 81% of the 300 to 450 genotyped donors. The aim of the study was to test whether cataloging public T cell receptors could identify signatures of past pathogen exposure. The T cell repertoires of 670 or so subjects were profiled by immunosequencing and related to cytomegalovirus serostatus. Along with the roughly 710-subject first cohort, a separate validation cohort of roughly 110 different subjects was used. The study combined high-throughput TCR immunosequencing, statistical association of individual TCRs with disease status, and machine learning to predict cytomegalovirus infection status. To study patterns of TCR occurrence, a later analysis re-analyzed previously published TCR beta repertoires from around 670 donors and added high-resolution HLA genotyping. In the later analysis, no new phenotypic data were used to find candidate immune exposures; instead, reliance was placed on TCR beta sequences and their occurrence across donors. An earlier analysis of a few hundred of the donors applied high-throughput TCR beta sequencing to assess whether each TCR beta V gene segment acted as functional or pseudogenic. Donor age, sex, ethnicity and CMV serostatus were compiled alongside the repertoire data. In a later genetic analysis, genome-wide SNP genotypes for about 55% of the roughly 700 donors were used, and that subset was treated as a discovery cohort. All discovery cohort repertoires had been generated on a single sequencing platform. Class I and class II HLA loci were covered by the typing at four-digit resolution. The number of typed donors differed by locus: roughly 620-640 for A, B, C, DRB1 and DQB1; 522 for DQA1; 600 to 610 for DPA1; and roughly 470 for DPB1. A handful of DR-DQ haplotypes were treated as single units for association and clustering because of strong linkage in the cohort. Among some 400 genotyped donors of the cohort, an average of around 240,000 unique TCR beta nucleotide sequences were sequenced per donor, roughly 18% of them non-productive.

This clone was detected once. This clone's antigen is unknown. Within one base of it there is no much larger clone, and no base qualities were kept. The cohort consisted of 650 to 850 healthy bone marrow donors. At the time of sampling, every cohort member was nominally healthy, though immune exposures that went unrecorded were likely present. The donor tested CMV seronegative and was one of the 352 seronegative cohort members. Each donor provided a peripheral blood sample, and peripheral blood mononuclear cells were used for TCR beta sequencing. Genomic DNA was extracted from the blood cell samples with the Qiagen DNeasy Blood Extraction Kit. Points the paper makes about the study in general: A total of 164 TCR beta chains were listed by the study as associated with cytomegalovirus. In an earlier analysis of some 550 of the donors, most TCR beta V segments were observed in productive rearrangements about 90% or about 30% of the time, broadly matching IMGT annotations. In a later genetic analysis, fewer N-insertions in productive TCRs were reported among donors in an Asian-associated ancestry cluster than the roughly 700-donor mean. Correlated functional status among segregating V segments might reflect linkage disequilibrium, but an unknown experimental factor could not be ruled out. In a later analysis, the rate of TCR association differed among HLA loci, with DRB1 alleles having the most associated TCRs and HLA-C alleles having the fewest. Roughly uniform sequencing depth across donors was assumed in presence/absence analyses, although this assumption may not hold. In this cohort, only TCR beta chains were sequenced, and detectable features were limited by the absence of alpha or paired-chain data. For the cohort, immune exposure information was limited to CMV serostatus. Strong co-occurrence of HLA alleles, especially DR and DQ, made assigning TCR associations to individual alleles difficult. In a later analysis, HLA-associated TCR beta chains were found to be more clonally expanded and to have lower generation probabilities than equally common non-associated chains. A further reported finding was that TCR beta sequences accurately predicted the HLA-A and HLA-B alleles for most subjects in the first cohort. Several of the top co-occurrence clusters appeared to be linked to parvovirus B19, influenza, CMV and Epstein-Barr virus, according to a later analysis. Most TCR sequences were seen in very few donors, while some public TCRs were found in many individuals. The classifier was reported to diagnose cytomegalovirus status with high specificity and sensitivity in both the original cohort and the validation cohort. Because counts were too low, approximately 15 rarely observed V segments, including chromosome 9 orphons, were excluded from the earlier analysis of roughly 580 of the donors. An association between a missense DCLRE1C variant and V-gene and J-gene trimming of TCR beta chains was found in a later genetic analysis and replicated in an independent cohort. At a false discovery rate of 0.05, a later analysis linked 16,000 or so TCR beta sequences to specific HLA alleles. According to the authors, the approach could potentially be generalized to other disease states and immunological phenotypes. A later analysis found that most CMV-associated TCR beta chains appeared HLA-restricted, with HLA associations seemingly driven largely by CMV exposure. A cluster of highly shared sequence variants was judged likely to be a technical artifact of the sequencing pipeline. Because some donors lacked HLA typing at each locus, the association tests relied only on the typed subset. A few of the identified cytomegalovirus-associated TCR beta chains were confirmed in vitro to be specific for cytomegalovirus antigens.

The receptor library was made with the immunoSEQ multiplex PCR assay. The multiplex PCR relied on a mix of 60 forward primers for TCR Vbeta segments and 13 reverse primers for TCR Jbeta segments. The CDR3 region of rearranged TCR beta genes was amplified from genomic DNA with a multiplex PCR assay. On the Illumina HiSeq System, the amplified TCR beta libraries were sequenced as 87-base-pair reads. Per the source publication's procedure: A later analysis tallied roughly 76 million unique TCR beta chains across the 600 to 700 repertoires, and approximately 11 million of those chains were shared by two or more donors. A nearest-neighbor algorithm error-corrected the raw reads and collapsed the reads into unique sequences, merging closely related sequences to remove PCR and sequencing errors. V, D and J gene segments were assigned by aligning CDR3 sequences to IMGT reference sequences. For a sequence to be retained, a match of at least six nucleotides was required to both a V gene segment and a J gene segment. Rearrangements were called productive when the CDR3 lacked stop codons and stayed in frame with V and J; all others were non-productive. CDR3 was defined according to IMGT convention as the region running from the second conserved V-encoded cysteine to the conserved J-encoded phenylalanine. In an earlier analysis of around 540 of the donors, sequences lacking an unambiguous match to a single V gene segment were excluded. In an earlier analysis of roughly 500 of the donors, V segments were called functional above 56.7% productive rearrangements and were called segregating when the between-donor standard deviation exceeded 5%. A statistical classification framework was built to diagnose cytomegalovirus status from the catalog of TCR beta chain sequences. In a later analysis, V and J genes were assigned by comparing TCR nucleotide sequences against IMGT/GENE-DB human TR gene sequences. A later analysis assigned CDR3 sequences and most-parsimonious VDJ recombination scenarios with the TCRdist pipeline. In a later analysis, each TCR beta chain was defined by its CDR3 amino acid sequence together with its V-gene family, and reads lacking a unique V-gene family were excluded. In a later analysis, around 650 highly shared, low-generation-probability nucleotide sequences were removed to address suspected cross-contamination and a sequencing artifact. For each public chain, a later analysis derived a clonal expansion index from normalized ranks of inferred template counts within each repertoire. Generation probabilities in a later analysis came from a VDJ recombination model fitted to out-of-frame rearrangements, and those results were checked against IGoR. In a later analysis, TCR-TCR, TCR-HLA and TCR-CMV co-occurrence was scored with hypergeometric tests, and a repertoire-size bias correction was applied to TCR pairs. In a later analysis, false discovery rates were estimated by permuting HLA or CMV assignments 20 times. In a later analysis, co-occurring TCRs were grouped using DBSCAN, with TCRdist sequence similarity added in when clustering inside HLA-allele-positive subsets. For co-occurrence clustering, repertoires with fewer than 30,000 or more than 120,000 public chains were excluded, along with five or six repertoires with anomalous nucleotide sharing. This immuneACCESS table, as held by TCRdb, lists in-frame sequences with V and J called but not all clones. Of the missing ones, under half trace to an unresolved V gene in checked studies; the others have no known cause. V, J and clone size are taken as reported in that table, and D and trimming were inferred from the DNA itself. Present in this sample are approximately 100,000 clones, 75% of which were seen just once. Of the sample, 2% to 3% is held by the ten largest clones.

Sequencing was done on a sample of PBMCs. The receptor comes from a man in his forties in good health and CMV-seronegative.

The CDR3: CASSLPGTGGVQYF. Read as DNA, the sequence is TGCGCCAGCAGCTTGCCTGGGACAGGAGGAGTACAGTACTTC. The V gene is TRBV5-1 and the J gene is TRBJ2-7; a stretch of 8 junction bases matches TRBD1. Taken from the germline V gene, the CDR1 and CDR2 loops are SGHRS and YFSETQ. V is pruned by 1 base and J by 10 bases, leaving 10 bases of the junction without a gene match. The CDR3 contains 14 residues, cysteine and phenylalanine counted. The only DNA kept is the CDR3, 42 bases in frame from the first base. Joined to the reference TRBV5-1 and TRBJ2-7 proteins, this CDR3 gives the full variable domain: KAGVTQTPRYLIKTRGQQVTLSCSPISGHRSVSWYQQTPGQGLQFLFEYFSETQRNKGNFPGRFSGRQFSNSRSEMNVSTLELGDSALYLCASSLPGTGGVQYFGPGTRLTVT.